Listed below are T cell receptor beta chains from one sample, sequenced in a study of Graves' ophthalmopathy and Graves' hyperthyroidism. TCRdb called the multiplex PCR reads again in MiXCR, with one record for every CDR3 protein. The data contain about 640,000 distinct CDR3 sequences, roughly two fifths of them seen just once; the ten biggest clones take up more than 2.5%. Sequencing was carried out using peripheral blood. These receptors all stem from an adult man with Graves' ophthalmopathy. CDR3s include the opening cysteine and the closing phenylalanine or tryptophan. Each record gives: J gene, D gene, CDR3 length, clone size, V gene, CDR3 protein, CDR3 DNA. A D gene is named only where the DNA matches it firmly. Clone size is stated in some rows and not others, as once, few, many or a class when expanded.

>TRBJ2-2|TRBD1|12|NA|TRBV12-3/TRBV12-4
CASGPRTGGLFF
TGTGCTAGTGGCCCTCGGACAGGGGGGCTGTTTTTT
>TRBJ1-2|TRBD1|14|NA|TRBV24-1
CATSDPGTVCGYTF
TGTGCCACCAGTGACCCCGGGACAGTTTGTGGCTACACCTTC
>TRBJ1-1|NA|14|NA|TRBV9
CASSVLSDGTEAFF
TGTGCCAGCAGCGTCCTCTCGGACGGCACTGAAGCTTTCTTT
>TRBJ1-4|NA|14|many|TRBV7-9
CASSLGQLNEKLFF
TGTGCCAGCAGCTTAGGACAGCTTAATGAAAAACTGTTTTTT
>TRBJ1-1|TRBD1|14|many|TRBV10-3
CAIRAVGGDTEAFF
TGTGCCATCAGGGCCGTAGGGGGCGACACTGAAGCTTTCTTT
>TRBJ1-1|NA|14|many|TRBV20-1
CSARGRPGNTEAFF
TGCAGTGCTAGAGGTCGACCGGGGAACACTGAAGCTTTCTTT
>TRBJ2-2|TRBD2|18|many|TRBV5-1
CASSLTGTSGGNTGELFF
TGCGCCAGCAGCTTGACGGGGACTAGCGGGGGAAACACCGGGGAGCTGTTTTTT
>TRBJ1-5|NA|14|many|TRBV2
CASSESQSNQPQHF
TGTGCCAGCAGTGAAAGCCAGAGCAATCAGCCCCAGCATTTT
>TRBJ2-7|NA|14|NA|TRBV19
CARIRDREDYEQYF
TGTGCCAGAATAAGGGATAGGGAAGACTACGAGCAGTACTTC
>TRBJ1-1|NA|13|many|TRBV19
CASSRGRIAEAFF
TGTGCCAGTAGTAGGGGACGGATTGCTGAAGCTTTCTTT
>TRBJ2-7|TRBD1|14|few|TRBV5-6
CASSREQGLGEQYF
TGTGCCAGCAGCCGGGAACAGGGGCTTGGAGAGCAGTACTTC
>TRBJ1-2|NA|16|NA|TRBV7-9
CASSQDFSGHNYGYTF
TGTGCCAGCAGCCAAGATTTTTCGGGACACAACTATGGCTACACCTTC
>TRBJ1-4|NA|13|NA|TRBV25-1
CASSEWGGEKLFF
TGTGCCAGCAGTGAATGGGGTGGAGAAAAACTGTTTTTT
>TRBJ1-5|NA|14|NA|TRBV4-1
CASSQEWQGEPQHF
TGCGCCAGCAGCCAAGAATGGCAAGGTGAGCCCCAGCATTTT
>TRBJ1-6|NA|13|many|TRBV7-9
CASSSQGNSPLHF
TGTGCCAGCAGCTCACAGGGAAATTCACCCCTCCACTTT
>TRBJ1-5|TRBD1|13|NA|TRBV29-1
CSSQGQGNQPQHF
TGCAGCAGTCAAGGACAGGGCAATCAGCCCCAGCATTTT
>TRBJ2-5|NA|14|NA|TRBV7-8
CASSFAGGGETQYF
TGTGCCAGCAGTTTTGCCGGAGGGGGAGAGACCCAGTACTTC
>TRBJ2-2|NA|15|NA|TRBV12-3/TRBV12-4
CASSAQSANTGGLFF
TGTGCCAGCAGTGCACAGTCTGCGAACACCGGGGGGCTGTTTTTT
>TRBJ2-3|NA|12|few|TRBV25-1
CASRGYTDTQYF
TGTGCCAGCCGGGGCTACACAGATACGCAGTATTTT
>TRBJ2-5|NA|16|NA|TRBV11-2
CASSQGLSHPSETQYF
TGTGCCAGCAGCCAAGGGTTGTCTCATCCGTCAGAGACCCAGTACTTC
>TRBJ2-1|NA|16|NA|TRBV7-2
CASNQHQGNGYNEQFF
TGTGCCAGCAATCAACACCAGGGTAATGGGTACAATGAGCAGTTCTTC
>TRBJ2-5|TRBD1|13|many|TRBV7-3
CASSPGTGETQYF
TGTGCCAGCAGCCCCGGGACAGGGGAGACCCAGTACTTC
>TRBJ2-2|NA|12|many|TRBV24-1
CATSVTAGELFF
TGTGCCACCAGTGTCACAGCCGGGGAGCTGTTTTTT
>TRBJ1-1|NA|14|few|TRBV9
CASSLSIANTEAFF
TGTGCCAGCAGTTTATCGATAGCGAACACTGAAGCTTTCTTT
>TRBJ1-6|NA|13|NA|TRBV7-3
CASSFGGASPLHF
TGTGCCAGCAGCTTTGGGGGCGCATCACCCCTCCACTTT
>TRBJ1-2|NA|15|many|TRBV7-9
CASSLAGGREYGYTF
TGTGCCAGCAGCTTAGCCGGGGGGCGCGAGTATGGCTACACCTTC
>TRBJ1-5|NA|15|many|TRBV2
CASKGSGANNQPQHF
TGTGCCAGCAAGGGGTCCGGGGCGAACAATCAGCCCCAGCATTTT